Here is one T cell receptor beta chain with its context. Original handling: Nucleated cell number was recorded as an estimate derived from reference gene primer amplification. Measured with immunoSEQ multiplex PCR; TCRdb has only the in-frame clones, and not every one. V and J calls and clone size come straight from that table; D and trimming were deduced from the DNA. The sample has 180,000 or so clones; 80% to 90% are singletons. V dropped 0 bases and J dropped 0 bases, with 5 bases sitting between them. The CDR3 has 14 amino acids. Germline-derived CDR1 and CDR2 are MGHRA and YSYEKL. The data are from a study of blood T cell repertoires in COVID-19.

Material: peripheral blood. The TCR sequence derives from a human donor with active or convalescent COVID-19. The donor label of this sample is uncertain. V is TRBV4-1 and J is TRBJ1-2; D gene ambiguous. CDR3 bases: TGCGCCAGCAGCCAAGATACGGCTAACTATGGCTACACCTTC. Amino acids: CASSQDTANYGYTF.